A selection of T cell receptor beta chains follows, all from one sample in a study of blood T cells in healthy people across ages. TCRdb itself ran the 5' RACE reads through MiXCR, one entry per CDR3 protein. Here the sample spans about 640,000 distinct CDR3 sequences, around three fifths being singletons. Sample: blood. The source is a man aged 60 to 75 in good health. CDR3s include the opening cysteine and the closing phenylalanine or tryptophan. A D gene is named only where the DNA matches it firmly. A row's size may be missing; if present it is once, few, many or a size class.

CDR3nt: TGTGCCAGCAGTTTTGGGGGACAGGGGCAGAGTGGCTACACCTTC
CDR3aa: CASSFGGQGQSGYTF
j_gene: TRBJ1-2
d_gene: TRBD1
abundance: few
v_gene: TRBV12-3/TRBV12-4

CDR3nt: TGTGCCAGCAGTCCTGGGACAGGGGGCATGTCACCCCTCCACTTT
CDR3aa: CASSPGTGGMSPLHF
j_gene: TRBJ1-6
d_gene: TRBD1
abundance: -
v_gene: TRBV12-3/TRBV12-4

CDR3nt: TGCGCCAGTAGCCAAGATATAGCGGGGGCCGCACTAGATACGCAGTATTTT
CDR3aa: CASSQDIAGAALDTQYF
j_gene: TRBJ2-3
d_gene: TRBD2
abundance: once
v_gene: TRBV4-1

CDR3nt: TGCAGTGCTCAAACTAGAGGCTCCTACAATGAGCAGTTCTTC
CDR3aa: CSAQTRGSYNEQFF
j_gene: TRBJ2-1
d_gene: -
abundance: -
v_gene: TRBV20-1

CDR3nt: TGTGCCAGCACCTTAGCGGCGACCGGGGAGCTGTTTTTT
CDR3aa: CASTLAATGELFF
j_gene: TRBJ2-2
d_gene: -
abundance: -
v_gene: TRBV12-3/TRBV12-4

CDR3nt: TGTGCCACCAGTGACCCCAACAGGGGGCAAGAGACCCAGTACTTC
CDR3aa: CATSDPNRGQETQYF
j_gene: TRBJ2-5
d_gene: TRBD1
abundance: few
v_gene: TRBV24-1

CDR3nt: TGTGCCACCAGCAGAGCCCGGGGATCCTACGATGAGCAGTTCTTC
CDR3aa: CATSRARGSYDEQFF
j_gene: TRBJ2-1
d_gene: -
abundance: -
v_gene: TRBV15

CDR3nt: TGTGCCACCTCGGACAGAACCTACGAGCAGTACTTC
CDR3aa: CATSDRTYEQYF
j_gene: TRBJ2-7
d_gene: -
abundance: few
v_gene: TRBV28

CDR3nt: TGCAGTGCTAGAGCGGCAGGGTCCTACAATGAGCAGTTCTTC
CDR3aa: CSARAAGSYNEQFF
j_gene: TRBJ2-1
d_gene: -
abundance: once
v_gene: TRBV20-1

CDR3nt: TGTGCCAGCAGCGCGAACCCGGTCGGAGAGACCCAGTACTTC
CDR3aa: CASSANPVGETQYF
j_gene: TRBJ2-5
d_gene: -
abundance: few
v_gene: TRBV9

CDR3nt: TGTGCCAGCAGCTTAAATCCAGGGGGGGACTATGGCTACACCTTC
CDR3aa: CASSLNPGGDYGYTF
j_gene: TRBJ1-2
d_gene: TRBD1
abundance: many
v_gene: TRBV7-6

CDR3nt: TGTGCCAGCAGCTTAGGCGACGGGCAGGACTTC
CDR3aa: CASSLGDGQDF
j_gene: TRBJ2-7
d_gene: -
abundance: -
v_gene: TRBV11-2

CDR3nt: TGTGCCAGCACCCAACGGCAGGGGTACAATGAGCAGTTCTTC
CDR3aa: CASTQRQGYNEQFF
j_gene: TRBJ2-1
d_gene: -
abundance: -
v_gene: TRBV6-6

CDR3nt: TGCGCCAGCAGCTCCGCGGGACAGGGGTCCTACGAGCAGTACTTC
CDR3aa: CASSSAGQGSYEQYF
j_gene: TRBJ2-7
d_gene: TRBD1
abundance: few
v_gene: TRBV5-1

CDR3nt: TGTGCCAGCAGCCTCGTAGGGACTAGCTCCGAGCAGTACTTC
CDR3aa: CASSLVGTSSEQYF
j_gene: TRBJ2-7
d_gene: TRBD2
abundance: -
v_gene: TRBV4-2

CDR3nt: TGTGCCAGCAGTTCGGCCAGTCCCGGGGAGCTGTTTTTT
CDR3aa: CASSSASPGELFF
j_gene: TRBJ2-2
d_gene: -
abundance: -
v_gene: TRBV12-3/TRBV12-4

CDR3nt: TGTGCCAGCAGCACCATCCGGAGGCAGAACGATTTCTATGGCTACACCTTC
CDR3aa: CASSTIRRQNDFYGYTF
j_gene: TRBJ1-2
d_gene: -
abundance: -
v_gene: TRBV5-6